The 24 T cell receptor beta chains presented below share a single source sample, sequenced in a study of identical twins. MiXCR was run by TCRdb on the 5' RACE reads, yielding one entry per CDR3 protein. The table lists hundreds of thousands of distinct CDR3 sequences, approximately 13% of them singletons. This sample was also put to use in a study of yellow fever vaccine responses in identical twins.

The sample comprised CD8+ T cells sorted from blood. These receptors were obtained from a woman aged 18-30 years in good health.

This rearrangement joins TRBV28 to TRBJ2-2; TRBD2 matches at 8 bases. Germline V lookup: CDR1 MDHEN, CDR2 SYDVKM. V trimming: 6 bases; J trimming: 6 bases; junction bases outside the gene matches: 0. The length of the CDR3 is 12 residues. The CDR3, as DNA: TGTGCCAGCAGCGGGGGGGCCGGGGAGCTGTTTTTT. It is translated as CASSGGAGELFF.

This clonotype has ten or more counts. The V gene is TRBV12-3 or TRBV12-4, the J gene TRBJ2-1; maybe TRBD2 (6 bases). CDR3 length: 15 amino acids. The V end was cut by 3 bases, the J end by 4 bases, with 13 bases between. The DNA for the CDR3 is TGTGCCAGCAGTTTCGGGGCGGGACGGTACAATGAGCAGTTCTTC. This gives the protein CASSFGAGRYNEQFF.

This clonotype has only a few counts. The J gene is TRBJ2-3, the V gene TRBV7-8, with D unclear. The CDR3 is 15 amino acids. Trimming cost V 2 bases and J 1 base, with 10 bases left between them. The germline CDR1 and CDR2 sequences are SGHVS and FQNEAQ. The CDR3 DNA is TGTGCCAGCAGCTTATCCCGCAGTGGCACAGATACGCAGTATTTT. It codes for CASSLSRSGTDTQYF.

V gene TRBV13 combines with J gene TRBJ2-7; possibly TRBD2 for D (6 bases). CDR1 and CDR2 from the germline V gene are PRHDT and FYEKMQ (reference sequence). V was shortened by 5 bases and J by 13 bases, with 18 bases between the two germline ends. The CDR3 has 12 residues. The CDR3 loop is CASSALEGSLYV. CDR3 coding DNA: TGTGCCAGCAGCGCCTTGGAGGGGTCCCTATACGTC.

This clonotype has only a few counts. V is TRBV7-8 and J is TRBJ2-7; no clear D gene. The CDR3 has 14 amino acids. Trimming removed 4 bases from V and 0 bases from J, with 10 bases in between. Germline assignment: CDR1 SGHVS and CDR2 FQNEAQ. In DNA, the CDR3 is TGTGCCAGCAGCTCTGAACTCAGCTCCTACGAGCAGTACTTC. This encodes CASSSELSSYEQYF.

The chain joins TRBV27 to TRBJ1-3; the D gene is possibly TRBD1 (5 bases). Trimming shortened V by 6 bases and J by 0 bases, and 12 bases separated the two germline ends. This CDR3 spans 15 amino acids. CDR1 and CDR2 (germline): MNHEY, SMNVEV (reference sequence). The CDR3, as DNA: TGTGCCAGCAGCCTTCAGGGATTCTCTGGAAACACCATATATTTT. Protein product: CASSLQGFSGNTIYF.

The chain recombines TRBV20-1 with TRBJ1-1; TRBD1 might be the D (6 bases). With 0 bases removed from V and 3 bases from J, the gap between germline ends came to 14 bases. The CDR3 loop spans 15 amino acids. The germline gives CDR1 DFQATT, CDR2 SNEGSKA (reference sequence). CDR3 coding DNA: TGCAGTGCTAGAGAACAGGCTCCAGGGGACACTGAAGCTTTCTTT. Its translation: CSAREQAPGDTEAFF.

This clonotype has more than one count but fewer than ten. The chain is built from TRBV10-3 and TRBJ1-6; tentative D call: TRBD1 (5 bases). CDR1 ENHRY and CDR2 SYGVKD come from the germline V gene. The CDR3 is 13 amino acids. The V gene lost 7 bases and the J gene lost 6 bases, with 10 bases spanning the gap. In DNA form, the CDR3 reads TGTGCCATCAAACAGGAGACTAATTCACCCCTCCACTTT. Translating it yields CAIKQETNSPLHF.

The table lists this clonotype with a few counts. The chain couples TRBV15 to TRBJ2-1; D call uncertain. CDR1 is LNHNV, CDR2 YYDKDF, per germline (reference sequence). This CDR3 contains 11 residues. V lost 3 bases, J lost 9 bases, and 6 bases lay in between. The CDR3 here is CATSSSSEQFF. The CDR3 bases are TGTGCCACCAGCAGCAGCAGTGAGCAGTTCTTC.

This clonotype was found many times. The CDR3 nucleotides are TGCGCCAGCAGCCAAGCGCCGGGACCGATGTACGACGGGGAGCTGTTTTTT. Amino acids: CASSQAPGPMYDGELFF. The rearrangement uses TRBV4-1 and TRBJ2-2, with D perhaps matching TRBD1 or TRBD2 (5 bases each). V lost 1 base to trimming and J lost 7 bases, with 19 bases between them. This CDR3 spans 17 amino acids. The germline CDR1 and CDR2 sequences are MGHRA and YSYEKL.

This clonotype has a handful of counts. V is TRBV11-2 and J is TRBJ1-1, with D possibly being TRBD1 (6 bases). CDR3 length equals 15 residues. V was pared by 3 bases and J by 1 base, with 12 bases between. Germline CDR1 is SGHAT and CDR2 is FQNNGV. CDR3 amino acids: CASSLNRVWNTEAFF. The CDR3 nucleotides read TGTGCCAGCAGCTTGAACAGGGTATGGAACACTGAAGCTTTCTTT.

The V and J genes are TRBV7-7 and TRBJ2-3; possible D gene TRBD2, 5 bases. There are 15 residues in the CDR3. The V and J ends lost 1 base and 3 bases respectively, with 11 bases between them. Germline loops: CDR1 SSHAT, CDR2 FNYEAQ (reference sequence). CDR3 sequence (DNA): TGTGCCAGCAGCTTAGGGGATGGAGGAACAGATACGCAGTATTTT. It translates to CASSLGDGGTDTQYF.

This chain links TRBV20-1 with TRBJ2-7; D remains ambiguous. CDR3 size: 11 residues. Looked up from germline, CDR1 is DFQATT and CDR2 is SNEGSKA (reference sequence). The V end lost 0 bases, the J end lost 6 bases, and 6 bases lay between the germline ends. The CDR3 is CSAREGGEQYV. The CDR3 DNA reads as TGCAGTGCTAGAGAGGGTGGCGAGCAGTACGTC.

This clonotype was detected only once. The CDR3 sequence is CASCGQGANGYTF. CDR3 nucleotides: TGTGCCAGCTGCGGGCAGGGGGCGAATGGCTACACCTTC. This rearrangement joins TRBV12-3 or TRBV12-4 to TRBJ1-2, with 8 bases fitting TRBD1. The length of the CDR3 is 13 residues. V shed 8 bases, J shed 6 bases, and the junction held 8 bases outside the gene matches.

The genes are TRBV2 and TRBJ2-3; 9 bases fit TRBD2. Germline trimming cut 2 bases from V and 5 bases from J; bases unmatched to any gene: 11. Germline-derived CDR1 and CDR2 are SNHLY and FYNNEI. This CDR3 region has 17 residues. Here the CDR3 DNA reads TGTGCCAGCAGTGAAATGGGTCTAGCGGGAATGCGAGATACGCAGTATTTT. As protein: CASSEMGLAGMRDTQYF.

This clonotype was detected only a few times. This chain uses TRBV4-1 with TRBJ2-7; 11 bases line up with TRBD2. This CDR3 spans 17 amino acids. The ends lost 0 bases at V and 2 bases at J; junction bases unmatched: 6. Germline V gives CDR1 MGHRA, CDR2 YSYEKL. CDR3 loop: CASSQEGATSGTYEQYF. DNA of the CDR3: TGCGCCAGCAGCCAAGAGGGGGCGACTAGCGGGACCTACGAGCAGTACTTC.

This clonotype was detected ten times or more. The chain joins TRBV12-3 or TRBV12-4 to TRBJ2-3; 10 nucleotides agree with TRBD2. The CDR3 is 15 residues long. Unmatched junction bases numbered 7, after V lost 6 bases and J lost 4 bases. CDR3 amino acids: CASRPSGSNPDTQYF. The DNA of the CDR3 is TGTGCCAGCAGGCCTAGCGGGAGTAACCCAGATACGCAGTATTTT.

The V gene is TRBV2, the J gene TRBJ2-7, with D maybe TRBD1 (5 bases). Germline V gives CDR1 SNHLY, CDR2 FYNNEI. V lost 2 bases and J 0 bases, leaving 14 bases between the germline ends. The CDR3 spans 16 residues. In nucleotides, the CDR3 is TGTGCCAGCAGTGAATCGGTGGGGCCCAGCTCCTACGAGCAGTACTTC. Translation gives CASSESVGPSSYEQYF.

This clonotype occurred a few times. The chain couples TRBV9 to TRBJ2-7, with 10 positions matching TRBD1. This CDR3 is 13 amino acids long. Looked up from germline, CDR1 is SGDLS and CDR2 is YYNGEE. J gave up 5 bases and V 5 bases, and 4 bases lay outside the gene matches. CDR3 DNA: TGTGCCAGCAGTGAGGGACAGGGGAACGAGCAGTACTTC. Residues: CASSEGQGNEQYF.

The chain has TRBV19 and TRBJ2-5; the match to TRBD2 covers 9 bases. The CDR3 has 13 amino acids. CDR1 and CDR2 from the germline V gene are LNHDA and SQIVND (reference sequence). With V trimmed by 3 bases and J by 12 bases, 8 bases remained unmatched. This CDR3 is CASSIGLAGQKYF. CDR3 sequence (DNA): TGTGCCAGTAGTATCGGGCTAGCGGGGCAAAAGTACTTC.

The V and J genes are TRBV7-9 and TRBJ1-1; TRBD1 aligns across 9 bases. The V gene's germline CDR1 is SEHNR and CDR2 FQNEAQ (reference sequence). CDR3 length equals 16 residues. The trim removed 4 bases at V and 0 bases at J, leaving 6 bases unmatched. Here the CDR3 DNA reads TGTGCCAGCAGCTCCCCGGGACAGGGTTTGAACACTGAAGCTTTCTTT. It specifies CASSSPGQGLNTEAFF.

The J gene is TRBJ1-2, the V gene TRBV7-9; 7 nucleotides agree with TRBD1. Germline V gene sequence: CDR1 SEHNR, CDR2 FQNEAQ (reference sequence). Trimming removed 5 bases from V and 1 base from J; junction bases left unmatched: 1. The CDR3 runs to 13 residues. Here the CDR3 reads CASSQGVNYGYTF. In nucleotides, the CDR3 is TGTGCCAGCAGCCAGGGGGTTAACTATGGCTACACCTTC.

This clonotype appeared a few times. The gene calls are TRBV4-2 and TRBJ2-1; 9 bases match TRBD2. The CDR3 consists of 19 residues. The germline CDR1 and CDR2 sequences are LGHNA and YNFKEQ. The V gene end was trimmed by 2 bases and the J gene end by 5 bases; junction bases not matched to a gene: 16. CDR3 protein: CASSQRIAGEVPTHNEQFF. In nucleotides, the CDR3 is TGTGCCAGCAGCCAACGAATAGCGGGAGAGGTCCCTACCCACAATGAGCAGTTCTTC.

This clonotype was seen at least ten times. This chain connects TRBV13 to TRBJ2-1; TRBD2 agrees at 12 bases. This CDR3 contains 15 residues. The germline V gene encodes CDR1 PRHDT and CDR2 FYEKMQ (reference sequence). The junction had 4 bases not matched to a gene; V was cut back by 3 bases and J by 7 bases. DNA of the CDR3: TGTGCCAGCAGCTTTTGGACTAGCGGGACGAATGAGCAGTTCTTC. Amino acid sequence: CASSFWTSGTNEQFF.